A single sample gave rise to the 20 T cell receptor beta chains below, sequenced in a study of CD8+CD57+ T cells in acquired aplastic anemia. Profiling that covered TCR beta VDJ and CDR3 relied on genomic DNA as its template. TCRdb fed the reads into MiXCR, producing one record per CDR3 protein. The profile covers 150,000 to 200,000 distinct CDR3 sequences, with 55% to 80% appearing a single time and 45% to 55% taken by the ten largest. Sequenced input: sorted CD4+, CD8+, or CD8+CD57+ T cells (not recorded which) from PBMCs. The origin of the receptors is a human donor in good health.

The gene calls are TRBV5-1 and TRBJ2-6; possibly TRBD1 or TRBD2 for D (5 bases each). V was shortened by 4 bases and J by 0 bases, with 14 bases between the two germline ends. CDR3 length: 17 amino acids. Germline V lookup: CDR1 SGHRS, CDR2 YFSETQ. CDR3 protein: CASSRDGSGSGANVLTF. In DNA form, the CDR3 reads TGCGCCAGCAGCCGGGACGGATCGGGCTCTGGGGCCAACGTCCTGACTTTC.

The V call is TRBV20-1, the J call TRBJ1-1; D not resolved. Germline V lookup: CDR1 DFQATT, CDR2 SNEGSKA (reference sequence). V was pared by 3 bases and J by 3 bases, with 8 bases between. The CDR3 length is 12 residues. CDR3 protein: CSASERDTEAFF. CDR3 DNA: TGCAGTGCTAGTGAGCGGGACACTGAAGCTTTCTTT.

The J gene is TRBJ2-7, the V gene TRBV7-3; 8 bases match TRBD1. The CDR3 extends over 17 amino acids. Germline CDR1 reads SGHTA; CDR2 reads FQGTGA. The V segment lost 5 bases and the J segment 2 bases; nucleotides outside the gene matches: 14. The CDR3, as DNA: TGTGCCAGCAGCGCCCCTAGCGCCACAGGGGGGACCTACGAGCAGTACTTC. It codes for CASSAPSATGGTYEQYF.

This clonotype has ten or more counts. This chain uses TRBV19 with TRBJ2-7; no clear D. The CDR3 totals 13 residues. Germline loops: CDR1 LNHDA, CDR2 SQIVND (reference sequence). V was shortened by 0 bases and J by 3 bases, with 6 bases between the two germline ends. CDR3 protein: CASSIEWGYEQYF. For the CDR3, the DNA is TGTGCCAGTAGTATAGAGTGGGGCTACGAGCAGTACTTC.

This chain joins TRBV2 and TRBJ2-7; 7 bases align to TRBD1. The CDR3 consists of 15 residues. Trimming removed 7 bases from V and 0 bases from J; junction bases left unmatched: 9. CDR1 is SNHLY and CDR2 is FYNNEI in the germline V gene. This chain's CDR3 is CASTEDRLSSYEQYF. The CDR3 DNA is TGTGCCAGCACCGAGGACAGGTTGAGCTCCTACGAGCAGTACTTC.

V is TRBV9 and J is TRBJ1-6, with a weak D call TRBD1 (6 bases). The V end was cut by 0 bases, the J end by 13 bases, with 17 bases between. Per germline, CDR1 SGDLS and CDR2 YYNGEE. This CDR3 comprises 15 residues. CDR3 in amino acids: CASSVGEGGGVPLHF. CDR3 nucleotide sequence: TGTGCCAGCAGCGTAGGCGAGGGGGGGGGAGTGCCCCTCCACTTT.

The chain is built from TRBV2 and TRBJ2-1, with 11 bases aligning to TRBD2. V shed 8 bases and J 8 bases; nucleotides not matched to a gene: 14. Germline-derived CDR1 and CDR2 are SNHLY and FYNNEI. CDR3 length: 16 residues. The CDR3 loop reads CASHRTLAGGADEQFF. The CDR3 DNA follows: TGTGCCAGCCACCGGACCCTAGCGGGAGGCGCGGATGAGCAGTTCTTC.

Ten or more counts support this clonotype. V gene TRBV7-6 combines with J gene TRBJ2-1, with TRBD2 matching 15 bases. Trimming removed 4 bases from V and 9 bases from J; junction bases left unmatched: 1. This CDR3 has 14 residues. Germline V CDR1 and CDR2: SGHVS, FNYEAQ. The CDR3 reads CASSSGLAGGEQFF. In DNA form, the CDR3 reads TGTGCCAGCAGCTCGGGACTAGCGGGAGGTGAGCAGTTCTTC.

The chain employs TRBV7-3 and TRBJ2-5, with D tentatively TRBD2 (6 bases). CDR1 and CDR2 (germline): SGHTA, FQGTGA. Trimming pared 5 bases from V and 5 bases from J, leaving 15 bases between. The CDR3 covers 14 residues. The CDR3 DNA is TGTGCCAGCAGCCGATATGGGCTAGCGGAGACCCAGTACTTC. This sequence encodes CASSRYGLAETQYF.

The chain combines TRBV19 with TRBJ2-5; D call uncertain. The V end lost 6 bases, the J end lost 5 bases, and 10 bases lay between the germline ends. The CDR3 runs to 12 residues. Germline CDR1 LNHDA, CDR2 SQIVND (reference sequence). The CDR3: CASRGLGETQYF. The CDR3 nucleotides read TGTGCCAGTAGGGGATTAGGGGAGACCCAGTACTTC. Full variable domain (missing parts from reference TRBV19 and TRBJ2-5): DGGITQSPKYLFRKEGQNVTLSCEQNLNHDAMYWYRQDPGQGLRLIYYSQIVNDFQKGDIAEGYSVSREKKESFPLTVTSAQKNPTAFYLCASRGLGETQYFGPGTRLLVL.

The rearrangement joins TRBV7-9 to TRBJ2-7; D unclear. Germline loops: CDR1 SEHNR, CDR2 FQNEAQ (reference sequence). There are 13 residues in the CDR3. Trimming cost V 5 bases and J 3 bases, with 11 bases left between them. CDR3 DNA: TGTGCCAGCAGCGCCCGTGGGATCTACGAGCAGTACTTC. Translating gives CASSARGIYEQYF.

The gene calls are TRBV14 and TRBJ2-7, with 10 bases identical to TRBD2. V trimming: 9 bases; J trimming: 3 bases; junction bases outside the gene matches: 11. This CDR3 comprises 15 residues. Germline V gives CDR1 SGHDN, CDR2 FVKESK. CDR3 nucleotide sequence: TGTGCCAGAAAAGGGCTAGCGGGAGATGTCTACGAGCAGTACTTC. The encoded protein is CARKGLAGDVYEQYF.

The chain links TRBV7-9 to TRBJ2-1, with TRBD1 as a possible D gene (6 bases). This CDR3 has 14 amino acids. Germline V gives CDR1 SEHNR, CDR2 FQNEAQ (reference sequence). Trimming cost V 1 base and J 5 bases, with 9 bases left between them. The CDR3: CASSLGTADNEQFF. CDR3 coding DNA: TGTGCCAGCAGCTTAGGGACAGCTGACAATGAGCAGTTCTTC.

This clonotype was picked up one time. The CDR3 is CASRPAGTNSPLHF. CDR3 nucleotide sequence: TGTGCCAGCAGACCTGCCGGGACAAACTCACCCCTCCACTTT. V gene TRBV25-1 combines with J gene TRBJ1-6, with a possible D match to TRBD1 (6 bases). V was pared by 6 bases and J by 10 bases, with 16 bases between. Per germline, CDR1 MGHDK and CDR2 SYGVNS. The CDR3 is made up of 14 amino acids.

This clonotype was found once. The chain joins TRBV7-9 to TRBJ2-3; no clear D gene. Between the trimmed V and J ends, which lost 6 bases and 2 bases, there was a span of 12 bases. Germline-derived CDR1 and CDR2 are SEHNR and FQNEAQ (reference sequence). The CDR3 is 14 amino acids. Here the CDR3 reads CASSPSAFTDTQYF. DNA of the CDR3: TGTGCCAGCAGTCCCAGCGCATTCACAGATACGCAGTATTTT.

This chain connects TRBV24-1 to TRBJ2-1; 8 nucleotides line up with TRBD1. The CDR3 is 17 residues long. CDR1 KGHDR and CDR2 SFDVKD come from the germline V gene. Losses at the gene ends were 5 bases for V and 6 bases for J; bases not matched to a gene: 14. CDR3 in amino acids: CATSAHSGQGNPNEQFF. The CDR3 bases are TGTGCCACCAGTGCCCACTCCGGACAGGGAAATCCCAATGAGCAGTTCTTC.

The chain is built from TRBV19 and TRBJ1-2, with no clear D. Trimming removed 6 bases at V and 3 bases at J, with 8 bases between. Germline-derived CDR1 and CDR2 are LNHDA and SQIVND (reference sequence). The CDR3 is 12 amino acids. The CDR3 loop reads CASSYLDYGYTF. CDR3 DNA sequence: TGTGCCAGTAGCTATTTGGACTATGGCTACACCTTC.

V usage is TRBV7-2 and J usage is TRBJ2-3; D remains ambiguous. The germline CDR1 and CDR2 sequences are SGHTA and FQGNSA. The CDR3 contains 13 residues. V lost 8 bases to trimming and J lost 1 base, with 10 bases between them. The CDR3 sequence: CASAVVGTDTQYF. DNA of the CDR3: TGTGCCAGCGCGGTCGTCGGCACAGATACGCAGTATTTT.

This clonotype was detected a few times. The V gene is TRBV10-3, the J gene TRBJ1-2; TRBD1 agrees at 8 bases. Trimming cost V 0 bases and J 8 bases; bases outside gene matches: 5. CDR1 is ENHRY, CDR2 SYGVKD, per germline. CDR3 length: 14 amino acids. This CDR3 is CAISESQGADGYTF. CDR3 nucleotides: TGTGCCATCAGTGAGTCGCAGGGGGCGGACGGCTACACCTTC.

The chain is built from TRBV24-1 and TRBJ2-1; 7 nucleotides agree with TRBD1. In germline, CDR1 is KGHDR, CDR2 SFDVKD. The junction had 5 bases not matched to a gene; V was cut back by 2 bases and J by 2 bases. The CDR3 consists of 16 residues. The CDR3 region has the DNA TGTGCCACCAGTGATTCAACAGGGGATCCCTACAATGAGCAGTTCTTC. Translation gives CATSDSTGDPYNEQFF.